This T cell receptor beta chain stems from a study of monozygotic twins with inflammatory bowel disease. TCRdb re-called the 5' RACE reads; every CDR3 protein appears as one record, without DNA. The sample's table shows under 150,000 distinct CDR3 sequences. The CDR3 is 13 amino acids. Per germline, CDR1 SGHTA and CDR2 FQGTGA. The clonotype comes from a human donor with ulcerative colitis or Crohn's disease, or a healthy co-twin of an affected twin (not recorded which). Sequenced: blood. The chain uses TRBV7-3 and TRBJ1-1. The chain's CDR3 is CASSLTLAGEAFF.